This passage covers 20 T cell receptor beta chains from one sample sequenced in a study of human T cells and chemical hapten exposure. TCRdb reprocessed the RACE reads via MiXCR and lists one record per CDR3 protein. Here the sample spans over 300,000 distinct CDR3 sequences, about 5.1% being singletons. Time point noted: pre-sensitization, week 0. The treatment denotes: therapeutic diphenylcyclopropenone sensitization with weekly scalp DPC. The sample was whole blood, taken in connection with sensitization to the hapten diphenylcyclopropenone (DPC). Receptors originate from a woman in her 50s with alopecia areata. Some clones in this sample may be carry-over from other donors' samples.

This clonotype appeared many times. The chain links TRBV12-3 or TRBV12-4 to TRBJ2-1; D unclear. The CDR3 is 13 amino acids. The V end was cut by 6 bases, the J end by 3 bases, with 9 bases between. The CDR3 loop is CASRTGNYNEQFF. The CDR3 nucleotides read TGTGCCAGCAGAACCGGAAACTACAATGAGCAGTTCTTC.

The V call is TRBV10-3, the J call TRBJ1-3; no firm D call. The CDR3 loop spans 13 amino acids. The germline V gene encodes CDR1 ENHRY and CDR2 SYGVKD. The V and J ends lost 8 bases and 0 bases respectively, with 8 bases between them. The CDR3 loop reads CAIADNSGNTIYF. CDR3 DNA: TGTGCCATCGCCGATAACTCTGGAAACACCATATATTTT.

This clonotype came up many times. This rearrangement joins TRBV9 to TRBJ2-6; tentatively, D is TRBD1 (5 bases). The CDR3 runs to 17 residues. Germline assignment: CDR1 SGDLS and CDR2 YYNGEE. V lost 4 bases and J 0 bases, leaving 14 bases between the germline ends. CDR3 nucleotides: TGTGCCAGCAGCCCACACGACAGCCCCTCTGGGGCCAACGTCCTGACTTTC. It translates to CASSPHDSPSGANVLTF.

This clonotype has more than one count but fewer than ten. V is TRBV20-1 and J is TRBJ1-5; tentative D call: TRBD1 (6 bases). The ends were cut back, 6 bases at V and 1 base at J, with 10 bases in the middle. The CDR3 totals 13 residues. CDR1 DFQATT and CDR2 SNEGSKA come from the germline V gene (reference sequence). The CDR3 DNA is TGCAGTGCCACAGGGCTGAGCAATCAGCCCCAGCATTTT. This translates into CSATGLSNQPQHF.

This chain connects TRBV20-1 to TRBJ1-1; D perhaps matches TRBD1 (5 bases). The germline gives CDR1 DFQATT, CDR2 SNEGSKA (reference sequence). This CDR3 comprises 16 residues. V was trimmed by 2 bases and J by 4 bases, leaving 20 bases between them. The CDR3 loop reads CSARPWAGSGTTEAFF. Here the CDR3 DNA reads TGCAGTGCTAGACCATGGGCGGGCTCCGGGACCACTGAAGCTTTCTTT.

The chain is built from TRBV28 and TRBJ2-7; 10 nucleotides align to TRBD2. From germline, CDR1 is MDHEN and CDR2 SYDVKM. The CDR3 spans 17 residues. Unmatched junction bases numbered 11, after V lost 4 bases and J lost 2 bases. The CDR3 here is CASSSSHTSGVPYEQYF. The CDR3 DNA sequence: TGTGCCAGCAGTTCCTCTCACACTAGCGGGGTACCCTACGAGCAGTACTTC. Complete variable domain (other parts from reference TRBV28 and TRBJ2-7): DVKVTQSSRYLVKRTGEKVFLECVQDMDHENMFWYRQDPGLGLRLIYFSYDVKMKEKGDIPEGYSVSREKKERFSLILESASTNQTSMYLCASSSSHTSGVPYEQYFGPGTRLTVT.

This clonotype has at least ten counts. The chain employs TRBV5-1 and TRBJ1-3; TRBD1 is a possible D gene (5 bases). Germline V gives CDR1 SGHRS, CDR2 YFSETQ. This CDR3 region has 16 residues. Trimming pared 7 bases from V and 2 bases from J, leaving 19 bases between. The DNA of the CDR3 is TGCGCCAGCGGTTCCGGGGCGGAGGGTCCTGGAAACACCATATATTTT. It yields the protein CASGSGAEGPGNTIYF.

The gene calls are TRBV11-1 and TRBJ2-5; tentatively, D is TRBD2 (6 bases). Trimming took off 5 bases at V and 7 bases at J, with 23 bases between the two ends. Germline CDR1 reads SGHAT; CDR2 reads FQDESV (reference sequence). The CDR3 loop spans 16 amino acids. The CDR3 protein is CASSPTPLLALGTQYF. The CDR3 DNA is TGTGCCAGCAGCCCAACCCCTTTACTAGCCCTCGGGACCCAGTACTTC. The whole variable domain, filled in from reference TRBV11-1 and TRBJ2-5, reads EAEVAQSPRYKITEKSQAVAFWCDPISGHATLYWYRQILGQGPELLVQFQDESVVDDSQLPKDRFSAERLKGVDSTLKIQPAELGDSAMYLCASSPTPLLALGTQYFGPGTRLLVL.

The chain has TRBV12-3 or TRBV12-4 and TRBJ2-5, with D uncertain. V was shortened by 5 bases and J by 5 bases, with 15 bases between the two germline ends. This CDR3 is built from 14 residues. CDR3 loop: CASSLSIARETQYF. The DNA for the CDR3 is TGTGCCAGCAGTCTCTCTATCGCGAGGGAGACCCAGTACTTC.

J is TRBJ2-7 and V is TRBV29-1; possible D gene TRBD1, 6 bases. Per the germline V gene, CDR1 is SQVTM and CDR2 is ANQGSEA. The CDR3 loop spans 13 amino acids. V was clipped by 2 bases and J by 3 bases, with 11 bases between them. The CDR3 bases are TGCAGCGTTGAAATGGCAGGGGACTACGAGCAGTACTTC. This gives the protein CSVEMAGDYEQYF.

This clonotype was seen at least ten times. The chain joins TRBV7-2 to TRBJ2-3; TRBD1 is a possible D gene (6 bases). The CDR3 spans 14 residues. The V end was cut by 3 bases, the J end by 1 base, with 8 bases between. CDR1 and CDR2 (germline): SGHTA, FQGNSA. The CDR3 region is CASSFRGGTDTQYF. The CDR3 coding sequence is TGTGCCAGCAGCTTCAGGGGTGGCACAGATACGCAGTATTTT.

A few counts support this clonotype. J is TRBJ1-3 and V is TRBV7-7; the D is unclear. CDR1 and CDR2 from the germline V gene are SSHAT and FNYEAQ (reference sequence). V lost 5 bases and J lost 4, with 15 bases in between. The CDR3 consists of 15 residues. CDR3 protein: CASSPSGPLGNTIYF. As DNA, the CDR3 is TGTGCCAGCAGCCCTTCTGGGCCCTTAGGAAACACCATATATTTT. The variable domain in full, completed from reference TRBV7-7 and TRBJ1-3, reads GAGVSQSPRYKVTKRGQDVTLRCDPISSHATLYWYQQALGQGPEFLTYFNYEAQPDKSGLPSDRFSAERPEGSISTLTIQRTEQRDSAMYRCASSPSGPLGNTIYFGEGSWLTVV.

Many counts were recorded for this clonotype. CDR3 DNA sequence: TGTGCCAGCCGCGAAGGGGGAAGCGGGAGAGGCAATGAGCAGTTCTTC. Translation: CASREGGSGRGNEQFF. The chain links TRBV6-6 to TRBJ2-1; 8 bases map to TRBD2. Losses at the gene ends were 8 bases for V and 6 bases for J; bases not matched to a gene: 15. The CDR3 is 16 residues long. Germline V CDR1 and CDR2: MNHNY, SVGAGI (reference sequence).

The V gene is TRBV10-3, the J gene TRBJ1-5; possible D gene TRBD1, 6 bases. V lost 3 bases and J 1 base, leaving 10 bases between the germline ends. The CDR3 totals 15 residues. The germline gives CDR1 ENHRY, CDR2 SYGVKD. The CDR3 DNA sequence: TGTGCCATCAGTGACCCCGGACAGAGCAATCAGCCCCAGCATTTT. Its translation: CAISDPGQSNQPQHF.

This clonotype was counted a few times. The chain uses TRBV5-5 and TRBJ2-3; D is unresolved. The CDR3 covers 15 residues. In germline, CDR1 is SGHKS, CDR2 YYEKEE (reference sequence). V gave up 4 bases and J gave up 0 bases, with 12 bases separating them. The CDR3 DNA is TGTGCCAGCAGCCGGGCGCAGATGAGCACAGATACGCAGTATTTT. It yields the protein CASSRAQMSTDTQYF.

The V gene is TRBV3-1, the J gene TRBJ1-6, with unresolved D. The germline CDR1 and CDR2 sequences are LGHDT and YNNKEL (reference sequence). V was trimmed by 0 bases and J by 3 bases, leaving 6 bases between them. The CDR3 extends over 15 amino acids. The CDR3 coding sequence is TGTGCCAGCAGCCAAGATGAGTTCTATAATTCACCCCTCCACTTT. Translation: CASSQDEFYNSPLHF. Looking up the rest from reference TRBV3-1 and TRBJ1-6 gives the full variable domain: DTAVSQTPKYLVTQMGNDKSIKCEQNLGHDTMYWYKQDSKKFLKIMFSYNNKELIINETVPNRFSPKSPDKAHLNLHINSLELGDSAVYFCASSQDEFYNSPLHFGNGTRLTVT.

This clonotype turned up a few times. This chain joins TRBV20-1 and TRBJ2-7, with 9 positions matching TRBD2. CDR1 is DFQATT, CDR2 SNEGSKA, per germline (reference sequence). V lost 7 bases to trimming and J lost 0 bases; unmatched junction nucleotides: 19. The CDR3 runs 18 residues. The DNA of the CDR3 is TGCAGTGTCGGGGGCCGGCTAGCGGGACCTGGACTCTCCTACGAGCAGTACTTC. As protein: CSVGGRLAGPGLSYEQYF.

There are a few counts of this clonotype. The J gene is TRBJ2-7, the V gene TRBV29-1; 8 bases line up with TRBD1. The germline V gene encodes CDR1 SQVTM and CDR2 ANQGSEA. V lost 1 base and J lost 4; bases outside the gene matches: 3. The length of the CDR3 is 13 residues. CDR3 sequence reads: CSVEADRGYEQYF. The DNA of the CDR3 is TGCAGCGTTGAAGCCGACAGGGGATACGAGCAGTACTTC.

The V gene is TRBV9, the J gene TRBJ2-7; 7 positions agree with TRBD1. V was pared by 0 bases and J by 6 bases, with 0 bases of the junction left unmatched. The CDR3 length is 12 residues. Germline V gives CDR1 SGDLS, CDR2 YYNGEE. The CDR3 nucleotides are TGTGCCAGCAGCGTAGGGACAGGCGAGCAGTACTTC. Translating gives CASSVGTGEQYF.

The V gene is TRBV5-6, the J gene TRBJ2-7; D is perhaps TRBD2 (5 bases). From germline, CDR1 is SGHDT and CDR2 YYEEEE. The CDR3 loop spans 15 amino acids. Trimming removed 1 base at V and 1 base at J, with 12 bases between. CDR3 residues: CASSLFLAWSYEQYF. CDR3 sequence (DNA): TGTGCCAGCAGCTTGTTCCTAGCTTGGTCCTACGAGCAGTACTTC.